Listed below are T cell receptor beta chains from one sample, sequenced in a study of radiotherapy plus CTLA-4 blockade in lung cancer. The table came from immunoSEQ multiplex PCR; TCRdb's copy has only in-frame clones and leaves some out. The data show more than 60,000 clones, with less than 85% seen just once and 2.9% held by the top ten. The specimen was peripheral blood, collected from a patient treated with radiotherapy plus ipilimumab. The receptors shown here come from a human donor with non-small cell lung cancer who had a complete response to radiotherapy plus ipilimumab. Each CDR3 is given with its conserved first and last residue. A D gene is named only where the DNA matches it firmly. Rows give clone size only sometimes, using once, few, many, or a class for an expanded clone.

>NA|TRBV6-1|TRBJ2-7|NA
CASSAPSGRTTYEQYF
TGTGCCAGCAGTGCCCCGTCTGGGAGGACGACCTACGAGCAGTACTTC
>NA|TRBV5-1|TRBJ2-1|TRBD1
CASSLGPDRTYNEQFF
TGCGCCAGCAGCTTGGGTCCGGACAGGACCTACAATGAGCAGTTCTTC
>NA|TRBV9|TRBJ2-7|TRBD2
CASSPPGTSGSYEQYF
TGTGCCAGCAGCCCCCCCGGGACTAGCGGCTCCTACGAGCAGTACTTC
>NA|TRBV6-5|TRBJ1-2|NA
CASSPTGTYGYTF
TGTGCCAGCAGTCCGACAGGTACCTATGGCTACACCTTC
>once|TRBV19|TRBJ1-1|NA
CASSYDKWDTEAFF
TGTGCCAGTAGTTACGACAAATGGGACACTGAAGCTTTCTTT
>NA|TRBV5-1|TRBJ2-7|NA
CASSLAGSPYEQYF
TGCGCCAGCAGCTTGGCCGGGTCCCCCTACGAGCAGTACTTC
>NA|TRBV2|TRBJ2-7|TRBD2
CASRDSGRPSYEQYF
TGTGCCAGCAGAGACAGCGGGAGACCTTCCTACGAGCAGTACTTC
>few|TRBV7-9|TRBJ1-6|NA
CASSPPGGNSPLHF
TGTGCCAGCAGCCCACCGGGAGGTAATTCACCCCTCCACTTT
>NA|TRBV10-3|TRBJ2-2|TRBD1
CAIRNIQGTGELFF
TGTGCCATCAGGAACATACAGGGGACCGGGGAGCTGTTTTTT
>NA|TRBV27|TRBJ2-1|NA
CASSLSRHSYNEQFF
TGTGCCAGCAGTTTATCCCGACATTCATACAATGAACAGTTCTTC
>NA|TRBV30|TRBJ2-2|NA
CAWRPMGRVNTGELFF
TGTGCCTGGAGACCAATGGGCAGGGTCAACACCGGGGAGCTGTTTTTT
>NA|TRBV4-1|TRBJ2-1|NA
CASSQVRATYNEQFF
TGCGCCAGCAGCCAAGTTAGAGCGACCTACAATGAGCAGTTCTTC
>NA|TRBV5-6|TRBJ1-6|TRBD1
CASSFGQDNSPLHF
TGTGCCAGCAGCTTTGGACAGGATAATTCACCCCTCCACTTT
>NA|TRBV19|TRBJ2-6|TRBD1
CASSTGTGSSGANVLTF
TGTGCCAGTAGTACCGGGACAGGGAGCTCTGGGGCCAACGTCCTGACTTTC
>NA|TRBV4-3|TRBJ1-6|TRBD1
CASSQEQGAGSPLHF
TGCGCCAGCAGCCAGGAACAGGGGGCTGGCAGCCCCCTCCACTTT
>NA|TRBV6-5|TRBJ1-1|TRBD1
CASSYVGTGRNTEAFF
TGTGCCAGCAGTTACGTCGGGACAGGGAGAAACACTGAAGCTTTCTTT
>NA|TRBV18|TRBJ2-5|TRBD1
CASSWGTVQETQYF
TGTGCCAGCTCATGGGGGACAGTACAAGAGACCCAGTACTTC
>NA|TRBV5-4|TRBJ1-1|TRBD1
CASSITGAGNTEAFF
TGTGCCAGCAGCATTACAGGGGCGGGGAACACTGAAGCTTTCTTT
>NA|TRBV5-5|TRBJ2-1|TRBD1
CASTFGLDRANEQFF
TGTGCCAGCACCTTTGGCCTCGACAGGGCCAATGAGCAGTTCTTC
>NA|TRBV7-2|TRBJ1-1|NA
CASSLSMNTEAFF
TGTGCCAGCAGCTTATCAATGAACACTGAAGCTTTCTTT
>few|TRBV27|TRBJ2-1|NA
CASSFLAGRSNEQFF
TGTGCCAGCAGTTTCTTGGCGGGGAGATCCAATGAGCAGTTCTTC
>medium-sized|TRBV9|TRBJ1-2|NA
CASSVRTCYGYTF
TGTGCCAGCAGCGTAAGGACATGCTATGGCTACACCTTC
>once|TRBV30|TRBJ2-6|NA
CACLGGGANVLTF
TGTGCCTGCCTTGGAGGTGGGGCCAACGTCCTGACTTTC
>NA|TRBV19|TRBJ2-2|TRBD1
CASSIGGTGQGSGELFF
TGTGCCAGTAGTATAGGGGGAACGGGACAGGGATCCGGGGAGCTGTTTTTT
>NA|TRBV2|TRBJ2-2|NA
CASVTGTLTGELFF
TGTGCCAGCGTGACCGGGACATTGACCGGGGAGCTGTTTTTT
>NA|TRBV5-1|TRBJ1-5|NA
CASSLDARSGQPQHF
TGCGCCAGCAGCTTGGACGCCCGCTCGGGTCAGCCCCAGCATTTT
>NA|TRBV18|TRBJ2-7|TRBD2
CASSPLGTSGEQYF
TGTGCCAGCTCACCTCTTGGGACTAGCGGCGAGCAGTACTTC
>NA|TRBV5-1|TRBJ2-5|NA
CASSFPQETQYF
TGCGCCAGCAGCTTCCCACAAGAGACCCAGTACTTC
>once|TRBV27|TRBJ2-5|NA
CASSDDYPYQETQYF
TGTGCCAGCAGTGACGACTACCCATACCAAGAGACCCAGTACTTC
>NA|TRBV7-2|TRBJ1-2|TRBD1
CASSSPDRARGYTF
TGTGCCAGCAGCTCGCCAGACAGGGCCCGTGGCTACACCTTC
>NA|TRBV30|TRBJ1-5|TRBD1
CAWSVNRDSPQHF
TGTGCCTGGAGTGTAAATAGGGACAGTCCCCAGCATTTT
>NA|TRBV6-5|TRBJ1-2|NA
CASSGGVVYGYTF
TGTGCCAGCAGTGGCGGTGTAGTCTATGGCTACACCTTC
>NA|TRBV6-5|TRBJ1-3|NA
CASSYSWGHSGNTIYF
TGTGCCAGCAGTTATAGTTGGGGCCACTCTGGAAACACCATATATTTT
>NA|TRBV7-6|TRBJ2-3|TRBD2
CASSPSGGTDTQYF
TGTGCCAGCAGCCCTAGCGGGGGGACAGATACGCAGTATTTT
>NA|TRBV5-4|TRBJ2-1|TRBD2
CASSRPSGRAPEQFF
TGTGCCAGCAGCCGTCCTAGCGGGAGGGCCCCTGAGCAGTTCTTC
>NA|TRBV7-9|TRBJ1-5|NA
CASSARRGGVNQPQHF
TGTGCCAGCAGCGCGCGCCGGGGGGGCGTCAATCAGCCCCAGCATTTT
>NA|TRBV10-3|TRBJ2-3|NA
CAISRLEGTDTQYF
TGTGCCATCAGTCGACTCGAGGGCACAGATACGCAGTATTTT
>NA|TRBV10-1|TRBJ2-3|TRBD2
CASSDSAGTDTQYF
TGCGCCAGCAGTGACTCAGCGGGAACAGATACGCAGTATTTT
>NA|TRBV27|TRBJ2-6|NA
CASSHLQGSGANVLTF
TGTGCCAGCAGTCATCTACAGGGCTCTGGGGCCAACGTCCTGACTTTC
>NA|TRBV11-2|TRBJ2-3|NA
CASSLTTAGTQYF
TGTGCCAGCAGCTTAACGACAGCGGGTACGCAGTATTTT
>NA|TRBV7-2|TRBJ2-7|TRBD1
CASSSRDRGRERYEQYF
TGTGCCAGCAGCTCCCGGGACAGGGGCAGGGAGAGGTACGAGCAGTACTTC
>NA|TRBV5-1|TRBJ1-2|NA
CASTYLVGGLGYGYTF
TGCGCCAGCACCTATCTCGTAGGAGGTCTAGGGTATGGCTACACCTTC
>few|TRBV4-1|TRBJ1-3|NA
CASSQGETGFGNTIYF
TGCGCCAGCAGCCAAGGAGAGACAGGTTTCGGAAACACCATATATTTT
>NA|TRBV18|TRBJ2-1|NA
CASSPLLLNREKSYNEQFF
TGTGCCAGCTCACCCCTACTCCTAAACAGGGAAAAATCCTACAATGAGCAGTTCTTC
>NA|TRBV2|TRBJ1-2|TRBD1
CASSPDRGSNYGYTF
TGTGCCAGCTCTCCGGACAGGGGGTCTAACTATGGCTACACCTTC
>NA|TRBV6-5|TRBJ1-1|TRBD1
CASSYTTGGGTEAFF
TGTGCCAGCAGTTACACAACAGGGGGTGGCACTGAAGCTTTCTTT
>NA|TRBV7-2|TRBJ1-1|NA
CASSFYTEAFF
TGTGCCAGCAGCTTCTACACTGAAGCTTTCTTT
>NA|TRBV13|TRBJ2-3|NA
CASSQKPPDTQYF
TGTGCCAGCAGCCAAAAGCCCCCAGATACGCAGTATTTT
>NA|TRBV7-9|TRBJ2-5|NA
CASSLHALQETQYF
TGTGCCAGCAGCTTACATGCACTACAAGAGACCCAGTACTTC
>NA|TRBV30|TRBJ1-2|TRBD1
CAWSGTGVYGYTF
TGTGCCTGGAGCGGGACAGGGGTCTATGGCTACACCTTC
>NA|TRBV10-1|TRBJ2-1|NA
CASSESGFNNEQFF
TGCGCCAGCAGTGAGAGCGGGTTCAACAATGAGCAGTTCTTC
>NA|TRBV28|TRBJ2-3|TRBD2
CASSPYQREDTQYF
TGTGCCAGCAGTCCCTACCAGCGGGAAGATACGCAGTATTTT
>NA|TRBV6-6|TRBJ2-7|TRBD1
CASSLDRGEEQYF
TGTGCCAGCAGTCTGGACAGGGGAGAGGAGCAGTACTTC
>many|TRBV19|TRBJ1-1|TRBD1
CASSYGQGMNTEAFF
TGTGCCAGTAGTTATGGACAGGGGATGAACACTGAAGCTTTCTTT
>few|TRBV7-2|TRBJ2-4|NA
CASSFSGLAKNIQYF
TGTGCCAGCAGCTTCTCCGGGTTAGCCAAAAACATTCAGTACTTC
>NA|TRBV6-5|TRBJ2-3|NA
CASSYGGWTDTQYF
TGTGCCAGCAGTTACGGGGGGTGGACAGATACGCAGTATTTT
>NA|TRBV21-1|TRBJ1-1|NA
CASTPGTPNTEAFF
TGTGCCAGCACTCCCGGGACACCGAACACTGAAGCTTTCTTT